A single sample is the source of the 8 T cell receptor beta chains below, sequenced in a study of quantifying T cell responses using KT2 cells. Overall study: cDNA was made from DNase-treated RNA using alpha and beta constant primers.

Each cDNA got a UMI-containing oligo ligated at its 3' end. The first PCR ran roughly 4 cycles with an equimolar RC1.1 and RC1.2 beta primer mix. TCRdb re-called the UMI-ligation and nested PCR reads through MiXCR, storing one row per CDR3 protein. The repertoire holds 40,000 to 55,000 distinct CDR3 sequences, around a tenth seen once, with about 10% in the top ten. The sequencing sample was made of PBMCs spiked with cells of the T cell clone KT2. The receptors come from a human donor.

The DNA for the CDR3 is TGTGCCACCCAAATGGGAGTAGTAACCTACGAGCAGTACTTC. Translating it yields CATQMGVVTYEQYF. The chain links TRBV6-1 to TRBJ2-7; tentatively, D is TRBD2 (5 bases). The germline CDR1 and CDR2 sequences are MNHNS and SASEGT. Deletions cut 10 bases from V and 2 bases from J, with 18 bases between. The CDR3 sequence is 14 residues long.

This clonotype has ten or more counts. The chain combines TRBV11-2 with TRBJ2-3, with 8 bases lining up with TRBD2. CDR1 and CDR2 (germline): SGHAT, FQNNGV. V lost 5 bases, J lost 5 bases, and 12 bases stayed unmatched. This CDR3 has 16 residues. The CDR3 nucleotides are TGTGCCAGCAGCCCTGCGGGGGGTAGCGGGTTAGATACGCAGTATTTT. As protein: CASSPAGGSGLDTQYF. Combining the CDR3 with reference TRBV11-2 and TRBJ2-3 gives the whole variable domain EAGVAQSPRYKIIEKRQSVAFWCNPISGHATLYWYQQILGQGPKLLIQFQNNGVVDDSQLPKDRFSAERLKGVDSTLKIQPAKLEDSAVYLCASSPAGGSGLDTQYFGPGTRLTVL.

This clonotype has a handful of counts. The chain uses TRBV4-3 and TRBJ2-5; 11 bases are a match to TRBD2. Germline V lookup: CDR1 LGHNA, CDR2 YSLEER. J lost 2 bases, V lost 1 base, and 9 bases had no gene match. The CDR3 has 18 amino acids. DNA of the CDR3: TGCGCCAGCAGCCAAGTTTCGGCTAGCGGGGGGTTACAAGAGACCCAGTACTTC. Protein product: CASSQVSASGGLQETQYF.

V and J are TRBV20-1 and TRBJ1-6; TRBD1 agrees at 9 bases. Germline CDR1 reads DFQATT; CDR2 reads SNEGSKA (reference sequence). The CDR3 has 17 residues. Losses at the gene ends were 1 base for V and 8 bases for J; bases not matched to a gene: 12. CDR3 sequence (DNA): TGCAGTGCTAGAGTTTCGGGACAGGGCCTCGCCCATTCACCCCTCCACTTT. It encodes CSARVSGQGLAHSPLHF.

This rearrangement joins TRBV7-9 to TRBJ2-1; D is perhaps TRBD1 (6 bases). This CDR3 has 15 amino acids. Trimming stripped 5 bases from V and 7 bases from J, with 18 bases between. Germline V CDR1 and CDR2: SEHNR, FQNEAQ (reference sequence). The CDR3 loop is CASSPRTEAGNEQFF. CDR3 coding DNA: TGTGCCAGCAGCCCACGGACAGAAGCCGGGAATGAGCAGTTCTTC.

This chain uses TRBV6-1 with TRBJ2-3; D is possibly TRBD2 (6 bases). This CDR3 comprises 14 residues. Trimming cost V 7 bases and J 5 bases, with 16 bases left between them. Per the germline V gene, CDR1 is MNHNS and CDR2 is SASEGT. The CDR3 DNA sequence: TGTGCCAGCACTCTTGACTCGGGGGTAGATACGCAGTATTTT. Translated, it gives CASTLDSGVDTQYF.

This clonotype was observed many times. The CDR3 loop reads CASSLTTDLQETQYF. The CDR3 DNA is TGTGCCAGCAGCTTGACGACAGATCTCCAAGAGACCCAGTACTTC. The V gene is TRBV7-6, the J gene TRBJ2-5; TRBD1 is a possible D gene (5 bases). Germline-derived CDR1 and CDR2 are SGHVS and FNYEAQ. Trimming shortened V by 3 bases and J by 1 base, and 12 bases separated the two germline ends. CDR3 length equals 15 residues. The full variable domain, its missing parts supplied by reference TRBV7-6 and TRBJ2-5, is GAGVSQSPRYKVTKRGQDVALRCDPISGHVSLYWYRQALGQGPEFLTYFNYEAQQDKSGLPNDRFSAERPEGSISTLTIQRTEQRDSAMYRCASSLTTDLQETQYFGPGTRLLVL.

This clonotype has at least ten counts. The CDR3 coding sequence is TGCAGTGCTAATGGCAGAAGCACAGATACGCAGTATTTT. It codes for CSANGRSTDTQYF. The V and J genes are TRBV20-1 and TRBJ2-3, with D hard to call. Trimming took 4 bases from V and 0 from J, leaving 8 bases between them. The V gene's germline CDR1 is DFQATT and CDR2 SNEGSKA (reference sequence). CDR3 size: 13 residues.